This TCR beta chain was recovered during a study of CXCR3-negative and CXCR3-positive naive CD8 T cells. Looking at the study overall: Cumulative TRB read yield was roughly 150 million, averaging about 1.5 +/- 0.3 million per library. Whole-study findings and limits: TCR interaction strength was inferred from TRB CDR3 physicochemistry, as CD5 matched across naive subsets. CXCR3-negative and CXCR3-positive naive cells shared comparable TRBV-TRBJ usage, but memory cells did not.

Among CD8+ T cells, naive ones were CD45RO-CCR7+CD27+CD95-. All TRB cDNA libraries came from 5' RACE performed with UMI labels. Each CDR3 protein gets one entry in TCRdb, which reprocessed the 5' RACE reads and gives no DNA. This repertoire comprises tens of thousands of distinct CDR3 sequences; its ten largest clones make up roughly 1.6%. On this clonotype itself: The antigen remains undetermined.

Material: naive CXCR3- CD8+ T cells from blood. The subset was: CD45RO-CCR7+CD27+CD95- naive CD8+ T cells lacking CXCR3 (TNR3-). This clonotype was sampled from a human donor in good health. Some clones in this sample may be carry-over from other donors' samples.

This chain's CDR3 is CASSFSTDTQYF. The J gene is TRBJ2-3, the V gene TRBV28. CDR1 is MDHEN, CDR2 SYDVKM, per germline. The CDR3 is 12 amino acids.